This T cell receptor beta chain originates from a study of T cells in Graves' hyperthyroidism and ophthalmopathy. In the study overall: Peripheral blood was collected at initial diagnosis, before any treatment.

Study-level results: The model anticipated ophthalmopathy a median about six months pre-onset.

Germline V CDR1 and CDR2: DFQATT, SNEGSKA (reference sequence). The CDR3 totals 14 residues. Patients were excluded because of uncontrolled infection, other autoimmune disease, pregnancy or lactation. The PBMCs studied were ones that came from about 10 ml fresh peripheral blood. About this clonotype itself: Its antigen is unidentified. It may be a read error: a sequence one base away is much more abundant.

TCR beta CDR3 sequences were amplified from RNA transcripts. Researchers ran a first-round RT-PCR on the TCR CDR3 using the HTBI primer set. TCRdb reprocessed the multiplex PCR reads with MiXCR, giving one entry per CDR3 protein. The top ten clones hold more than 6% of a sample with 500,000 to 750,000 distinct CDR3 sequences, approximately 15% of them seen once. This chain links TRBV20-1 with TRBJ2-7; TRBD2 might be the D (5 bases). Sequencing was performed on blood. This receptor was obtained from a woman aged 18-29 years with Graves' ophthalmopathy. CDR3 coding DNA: TGCAGTGTTAGAGATACGCGTGGAGGATACGAGCAGTACTTC. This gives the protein CSVRDTRGGYEQYF.